This T cell receptor (beta chain) was sequenced for a study of vaccination and CD4 T cells after COVID-19. Turning to the study itself: Overlapping spike pools from SARS-CoV-2 and HCoV-NL63, HCoV-OC43 and HCoV-229E served as culture stimuli.

CDR1 DFQATT and CDR2 SNEGSKA come from the germline V gene (reference sequence). Trimming cost V 3 bases and J 7 bases; bases outside gene matches: 7. The CDR3 has 13 amino acids. A few counts support this clonotype. Its antigen is undetermined. Sequencing of DNA taken from cultured CD4+ T cells relied on the Oncomine TCR Beta short-read assay. TCRdb reprocessed the PCR reads with MiXCR, giving one entry per CDR3 protein. The table records under 30,000 distinct CDR3 sequences, roughly a third of them present only once. Time point indicated: late sampling 161 to 241 days after vaccination in a few convalescent patients. Treatment of the sample: approximately 11-day PBMC culture with coronavirus spike peptide pools or control peptides (ViraFEST assay).

The chain has TRBV20-1 and TRBJ2-3; 7 bases are shared with TRBD1. The sample in question was CD4+ T cells from blood, cultured in vitro, obtained about 7 months after SARS-CoV-2 vaccination. The TCR sequence derives from a human donor who had recovered from COVID-19. For the CDR3, the DNA is TGCAGTGCTAGTCTTCAGGGGGTACATACGCAGTATTTT. Its protein product is CSASLQGVHTQYF.